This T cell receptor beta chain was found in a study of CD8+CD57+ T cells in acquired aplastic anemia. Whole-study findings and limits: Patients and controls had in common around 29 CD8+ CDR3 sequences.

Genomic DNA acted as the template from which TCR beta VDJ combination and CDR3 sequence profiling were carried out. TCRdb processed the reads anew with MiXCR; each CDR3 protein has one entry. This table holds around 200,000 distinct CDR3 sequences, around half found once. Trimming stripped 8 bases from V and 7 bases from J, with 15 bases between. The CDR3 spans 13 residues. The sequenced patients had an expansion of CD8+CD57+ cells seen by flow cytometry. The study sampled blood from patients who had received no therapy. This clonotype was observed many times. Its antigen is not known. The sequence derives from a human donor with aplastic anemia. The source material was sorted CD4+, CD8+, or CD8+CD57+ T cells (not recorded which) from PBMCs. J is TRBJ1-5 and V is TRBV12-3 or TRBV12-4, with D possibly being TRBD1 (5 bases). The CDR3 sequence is CASLQGGGQPQHF. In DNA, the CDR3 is TGTGCCAGCCTCCAGGGCGGAGGCCAGCCCCAGCATTTT.